Listed here are 8 T cell receptor beta chains from one sample, sequenced in a study of blood T cell repertoires in COVID-19. Clones were read by immunoSEQ multiplex PCR, and TCRdb kept only the in-frame ones, dropping some. The table lists a few hundred thousand clones, roughly 84% of them singletons. Sequenced: peripheral blood. These receptors originate from a woman older than 75 with active or convalescent COVID-19.

The J gene is TRBJ2-1, the V gene TRBV2, with TRBD2 as a possible D gene (6 bases). V was cut by 4 bases and J by 5 bases, with 15 bases left in between. Germline CDR1 reads SNHLY; CDR2 reads FYNNEI. The CDR3 covers 15 residues. This CDR3 reads CASSVVGLSNNEQFF. The CDR3 region has the DNA TGTGCCAGCAGTGTAGTAGGACTATCAAACAATGAGCAGTTCTTC.

This clone was counted between two and nine times. The V and J genes are TRBV5-1 and TRBJ2-1; D is uncertain. The V and J ends lost 0 bases and 0 bases respectively, with 7 bases between them. Germline CDR1 is SGHRS and CDR2 is YFSETQ. This CDR3 is built from 15 residues. The DNA of the CDR3 is TGCGCCAGCAGCTTGGAAGCCACCTCCTACAATGAGCAGTTCTTC. It specifies CASSLEATSYNEQFF. The full variable domain, with the rest looked up from reference TRBV5-1 and TRBJ2-1, is KAGVTQTPRYLIKTRGQQVTLSCSPISGHRSVSWYQQTPGQGLQFLFEYFSETQRNKGNFPGRFSGRQFSNSRSEMNVSTLELGDSALYLCASSLEATSYNEQFFGPGTRLTVL.

The rearrangement links TRBV4-2 to TRBJ1-2, with D possibly TRBD1 on 6 matching bases. V gave up 4 bases and J gave up 3 bases, with 15 bases separating them. Germline lookup yields CDR1 LGHNA and CDR2 YNFKEQ. The CDR3 loop spans 15 amino acids. CDR3 protein: CASSREQGIDYGYTF. For the CDR3, the DNA is TGTGCCAGCAGCCGAGAACAGGGTATCGACTATGGCTACACCTTC.

A note on this clone: This sample includes further DNA sequences coding for the same CDR3. The rearrangement uses TRBV7-2 and TRBJ2-7, with a possible D match to TRBD2 (5 bases). V lost 3 bases and J 6 bases, leaving 12 bases between the germline ends. Looked up from germline, CDR1 is SGHTA and CDR2 is FQGNSA. The CDR3 contains 13 residues. CDR3 amino acids: CASSFGEGGEQYF. CDR3 bases: TGTGCCAGCAGCTTCGGAGAGGGCGGCGAGCAGTACTTC.

The J gene is TRBJ2-6, the V gene TRBV9, with 8 bases fitting TRBD2. J gave up 1 base and V 1 base, and 4 bases lay outside the gene matches. The germline gives CDR1 SGDLS, CDR2 YYNGEE. This CDR3 is built from 17 residues. This CDR3 is CASSVRAGGSGANVLTF. As DNA, the CDR3 is TGTGCCAGCAGCGTACGGGCGGGGGGTTCTGGGGCCAACGTCCTGACTTTC. Full variable domain (rest looked up from reference TRBV9 and TRBJ2-6): DSGVTQTPKHLITATGQRVTLRCSPRSGDLSVYWYQQSLDQGLQFLIQYYNGEERAKGNILERFSAQQFPDLHSELNLSSLELGDSALYFCASSVRAGGSGANVLTFGAGSRLTVL.

The chain links TRBV5-1 to TRBJ2-3; 9 positions agree with TRBD2. The J segment lost 0 bases and the V segment lost 0 bases, leaving 5 bases of the junction unmatched. The length of the CDR3 is 17 residues. Germline V CDR1 and CDR2: SGHRS, YFSETQ. The CDR3, as DNA: TGCGCCAGCAGCTTGGCGCTAGCGGGGTGGAGCACAGATACGCAGTATTTT. Encoded protein: CASSLALAGWSTDTQYF. Full variable domain (missing parts from reference TRBV5-1 and TRBJ2-3): KAGVTQTPRYLIKTRGQQVTLSCSPISGHRSVSWYQQTPGQGLQFLFEYFSETQRNKGNFPGRFSGRQFSNSRSEMNVSTLELGDSALYLCASSLALAGWSTDTQYFGPGTRLTVL.

V and J are TRBV5-1 and TRBJ2-1, with 9 nucleotides matching TRBD1. CDR3 size: 18 residues. From germline, CDR1 is SGHRS and CDR2 YFSETQ. V shed 3 bases and J 0 bases; nucleotides not matched to a gene: 10. The CDR3 is CASSSGTGSWGSYNEQFF. The CDR3 region has the DNA TGCGCCAGCAGCTCCGGGACAGGGAGTTGGGGCTCCTACAATGAGCAGTTCTTC.

V and J are TRBV5-6 and TRBJ1-2; D remains ambiguous. Trimming removed 4 bases at V and 5 bases at J, with 21 bases between. The CDR3 has 16 amino acids. Germline loops: CDR1 SGHDT, CDR2 YYEEEE. This chain's CDR3 is CASSPPGTGYGYGYTF. The CDR3 DNA follows: TGTGCCAGCAGCCCGCCTGGAACGGGTTATGGATATGGCTACACCTTC.